Listed below are T cell receptor beta chains from one sample, sequenced in a study of Tregs in tolerant kidney transplant recipients. The method was immunoSEQ multiplex PCR; TCRdb's version includes in-frame clones alone and lacks a portion of them. The sample holds some 250,000 clones, about 86% seen once. Material: CD4+ T cells from blood. These receptors all stem from a human donor in good health. CDR3s include the opening cysteine and the closing phenylalanine or tryptophan. D genes are given only for firm matches. Only part of the rows carry a size: once, few, many, or a class if the clone is expanded.

cdr3_aa,cdr3_nt,d_call,v_call,j_call,clone_size,cdr3_length
CASSLGSGDPQETQYF,TGCGCCAGCAGCTTGGGGTCGGGGGACCCCCAAGAGACCCAGTACTTC,.,TRBV5-1,TRBJ2-5,.,16
CASSETTGRSQPQHF,TGTGCCAGCAGTGAGACAACAGGGAGAAGTCAGCCCCAGCATTTT,.,TRBV2,TRBJ1-5,.,15
CASSYSQREWFF,TGTGCCAGCAGTTACTCCCAGCGGGAGTGGTTCTTC,TRBD2,TRBV6-5,TRBJ2-1,.,12
CAISETLLAKNIQYF,TGTGCCATCAGTGAAACACTGCTAGCCAAAAACATTCAGTACTTC,.,TRBV10-3,TRBJ2-4,.,15
CASSIARGRGYTF,TGTGCCAGTAGTATTGCCCGGGGAAGAGGCTACACCTTC,.,TRBV19,TRBJ1-2,once,13
CASSSQTGVPETQYF,TGTGCCAGCAGCTCCCAGACAGGGGTACCAGAGACCCAGTACTTC,TRBD1,TRBV5-5,TRBJ2-5,.,15
CAWGPEADTEAFF,TGTGCCTGGGGACCCGAGGCTGACACTGAAGCTTTCTTT,.,TRBV30,TRBJ1-1,.,13
CASSLQGAPGNTIYF,TGTGCCAGCAGCTTACAGGGGGCGCCAGGAAACACCATATATTTT,TRBD1,TRBV5-4,TRBJ1-3,once,15
CASSMTSGARDTQYF,TGTGCCAGCAGTATGACTAGCGGTGCCCGGGATACGCAGTATTTT,TRBD2,TRBV6-4,TRBJ2-3,once,15
CASTGGGFTEAFF,TGTGCCAGCACGGGGGGAGGGTTCACTGAAGCTTTCTTT,.,TRBV7-9,TRBJ1-1,.,13
CASSLGRGIYEKLFF,TGCGCCAGCAGCCTTGGACGGGGGATTTATGAAAAACTGTTTTTT,.,TRBV5-1,TRBJ1-4,.,15
CASSQDSNGNTIYF,TGCGCCAGCAGCCAGGACAGTAACGGAAACACCATATATTTT,.,TRBV5-1,TRBJ1-3,.,14
CASSEQGYSPLHF,TGTGCCAGCAGCGAACAGGGGTATTCACCCCTCCACTTT,TRBD1,TRBV7-2,TRBJ1-6,.,13
CASSLQLTAGDGYTF,TGTGCCAGCAGCTTACAGTTGACAGCGGGAGATGGCTACACCTTC,.,TRBV11-2,TRBJ1-2,few,15
CASAGETEAFF,TGTGCCAGCGCGGGGGAGACTGAAGCTTTCTTT,.,TRBV7-9,TRBJ1-1,.,11
CASDTPGSSLAFF,TGCGCCAGCGATACCCCCGGGAGTAGTCTAGCTTTCTTT,.,TRBV5-1,TRBJ1-1,.,13
CASSWAGTSDTGELFF,TGCGCCAGCAGCTGGGCAGGGACTAGCGACACCGGGGAGCTGTTTTTT,TRBD2,TRBV5-1,TRBJ2-2,.,16
CASSLGVWATSNYGYTF,TGTGCCAGCAGCTTAGGGGTATGGGCCACATCTAACTATGGCTACACCTTC,.,TRBV11-2,TRBJ1-2,.,17
CASSVGEGSYNEQFF,TGTGCCAGCAGCGTAGGGGAGGGTTCCTACAATGAGCAGTTCTTC,TRBD2,TRBV9,TRBJ2-1,.,15
CASSLRGSGMGEQFF,TGTGCCAGCAGCCTCCGGGGTAGCGGGATGGGTGAGCAGTTCTTC,TRBD2,TRBV7-9,TRBJ2-1,.,15
CASSLRAINTEAFF,TGTGCCAGCAGCTTGAGGGCAATAAACACTGAAGCTTTCTTT,.,TRBV5-8,TRBJ1-1,.,14
CASRTTGGGEKLFF,TGTGCCAGCAGGACGACAGGGGGAGGTGAAAAACTGTTTTTT,TRBD1,TRBV6-1,TRBJ1-4,once,14
CASSRLRDRGPNEQFF,TGTGCCAGCAGCCGACTCCGGGACAGGGGTCCCAATGAGCAGTTCTTC,TRBD1,TRBV2,TRBJ2-1,.,16
CASSFQGGNHYGYTF,TGTGCCAGCAGCTTTCAGGGAGGCAACCATTATGGCTACACCTTC,.,TRBV7-2,TRBJ1-2,.,15
CASSVPGLGDTQYF,TGTGCCAGCAGTGTTCCCGGACTTGGTGATACCCAGTACTTC,.,TRBV25-1,TRBJ2-5,.,14
CASSVRQITGELFF,TGTGCCAGCAGCGTCCGACAGATCACCGGGGAGCTGTTTTTT,.,TRBV7-9,TRBJ2-2,.,14
CASSLPTSGRNYEQYF,TGCGCCAGCAGCTTACCTACTAGCGGGAGGAACTACGAGCAGTACTTC,TRBD2,TRBV5-1,TRBJ2-7,.,16
CASSSQRESGTDTQYF,TGTGCCAGCAGCTCCCAGCGGGAGTCCGGCACAGATACGCAGTATTTT,.,TRBV21-1,TRBJ2-3,.,16
CASSDGQGLLYGYTF,TGTGCCAGCAGTGACGGACAGGGGCTCCTCTATGGCTACACCTTC,TRBD1,TRBV6-1,TRBJ1-2,.,15
CASRRQNTEAFF,TGTGCCAGCAGGAGACAGAATACTGAAGCTTTCTTT,.,TRBV6-5,TRBJ1-1,.,12
CASSPGQGDEKLFF,TGTGCCAGCAGCCCGGGACAGGGGGATGAAAAACTGTTTTTT,TRBD1,TRBV11-2,TRBJ1-4,once,14
CASSPQSRQETQYF,TGTGCCAGCAGCCCCCAGAGTCGCCAAGAGACCCAGTACTTC,.,TRBV7-8,TRBJ2-5,.,14
CASSGGQGGYEQYF,TGCGCCAGCAGCGGCGGACAGGGGGGCTACGAGCAGTACTTC,TRBD1,TRBV5-1,TRBJ2-7,.,14
CASSPNLGTEAFF,TGTGCCAGCTCACCAAATTTGGGCACTGAAGCTTTCTTT,.,TRBV18,TRBJ1-1,.,13
CSARTVNIQYF,TGCAGTGCAAGGACCGTAAACATTCAGTACTTC,.,TRBV20-1,TRBJ2-4,.,11
CASSIGQGLNQPQHF,TGTGCCAGTAGTATTGGTCAAGGGCTCAATCAGCCCCAGCATTTT,.,TRBV19,TRBJ1-5,.,15
CASIRTGVSYEQYF,TGTGCCAGCATTAGGACAGGGGTCTCCTACGAGCAGTACTTC,TRBD1,TRBV5-6,TRBJ2-7,.,14
CASSLVGGRVGYNSPLHF,TGTGCCAGCAGCTTAGTCGGGGGCAGGGTTGGTTATAATTCACCCCTCCACTTT,.,TRBV11-2,TRBJ1-6,.,18
CASSLFYSGDRNF,TGTGCCAGCAGCTTATTCTATTCGGGGGACAGAAACTTC,.,TRBV7-9,TRBJ2-7,.,13
CASSKEGPQETQYF,TGTGCCAGCAGCAAGGAAGGGCCACAAGAGACCCAGTACTTC,.,TRBV21-1,TRBJ2-5,.,14
CASSPRLAGEGGELFF,TGTGCCAGCTCACCGCGACTAGCGGGAGAGGGCGGGGAGCTGTTTTTT,TRBD2,TRBV18,TRBJ2-2,.,16
CASSIGRIVSSYNEQFF,TGTGCCAGTAGTATCGGCAGGATCGTAAGCTCCTACAATGAGCAGTTCTTC,.,TRBV19,TRBJ2-1,.,17
CASSNGQVGLLNTEAFF,TGTGCCAGCAGCAACGGACAGGTGGGACTTTTGAACACTGAAGCTTTCTTT,TRBD1,TRBV7-9,TRBJ1-1,.,17
CASRTGSGEKLFF,TGTGCCTCAAGGACAGGGTCCGGAGAAAAACTGTTTTTT,TRBD1,TRBV30,TRBJ1-4,few,13
CASSIRDRVHEQYF,TGTGCCAGTAGTATAAGAGACAGGGTCCACGAGCAGTACTTC,TRBD1,TRBV19,TRBJ2-7,.,14
CASSFQAGQETQYF,TGTGCCAGCAGCTTTCAAGCGGGGCAAGAGACCCAGTACTTC,TRBD2,TRBV5-4,TRBJ2-5,.,14
CASSVGLAGRTDTQYF,TGCGCCAGCAGTGTCGGCCTAGCGGGACGCACAGATACGCAGTATTTT,TRBD2,TRBV10-1,TRBJ2-3,.,16
CASSLRSYNEQFF,TGTGCCAGCAGCCTACGATCCTACAATGAGCAGTTCTTC,.,TRBV5-6,TRBJ2-1,.,13
CASSLQTGGDSPLHF,TGTGCCAGCAGCCTCCAAACAGGGGGGGATTCACCCCTCCACTTT,TRBD1,TRBV6-6,TRBJ1-6,.,15
CASSPPSTSNEQFF,TGTGCCAGCTCACCACCGTCGACTAGCAATGAGCAGTTCTTC,.,TRBV18,TRBJ2-1,.,14
CASKGTSGYYNEQFF,TGTGCCAGCAAGGGAACTAGCGGGTACTACAATGAGCAGTTCTTC,TRBD2,TRBV2,TRBJ2-1,.,15
CASSEEHFTGELFF,TGTGCCAGCAGTGAGGAGCACTTCACCGGGGAGCTGTTTTTT,.,TRBV6-1,TRBJ2-2,once,14
CASSIRQLKRESNQPQHF,TGTGCCAGTAGTATCAGGCAGCTTAAAAGGGAAAGCAATCAGCCCCAGCATTTT,.,TRBV19,TRBJ1-5,.,18
CASSPLGGATNEKLFF,TGCGCCAGCAGCCCCCTAGGGGGGGCCACTAATGAAAAACTGTTTTTT,.,TRBV5-1,TRBJ1-4,.,16
CASIRQLHQGEAFF,TGTGCCAGTATAAGACAGCTACACCAGGGTGAAGCTTTCTTT,.,TRBV19,TRBJ1-1,.,14
CASRRETGEKLFF,TGTGCCAGCAGAAGGGAAACCGGTGAAAAACTGTTTTTT,.,TRBV9,TRBJ1-4,.,13
CASSSSGFGEGGYTF,TGTGCCAGCAGCTCCAGCGGTTTCGGGGAGGGTGGCTACACCTTC,.,TRBV9,TRBJ1-2,.,15
CASISYRGTSGNTEAFF,TGTGCCAGTATATCCTATAGAGGGACGTCGGGGAACACTGAAGCTTTCTTT,.,TRBV19,TRBJ1-1,.,17
CASSSSGTTDTQYF,TGCGCCAGCAGCTCTAGCGGGACAACAGATACGCAGTATTTT,TRBD2,TRBV5-1,TRBJ2-3,.,14